This passage covers 13 T cell receptor beta chains from one sample sequenced in a study of blood T cell repertoires in COVID-19. TCRdb's table, derived via immunoSEQ multiplex PCR, lists solely in-frame clones and lacks some. The sample records 60,000 or so clones, approximately 84% being singletons. Sequencing was done on a sample of peripheral blood. These receptor sequences come from a man aged 55 to 70 with acute or convalescent COVID-19.

This clone has just one count. V gene TRBV7-9 combines with J gene TRBJ2-7, with 7 bases matching TRBD1. This CDR3 has 16 residues. Germline lookup yields CDR1 SEHNR and CDR2 FQNEAQ (reference sequence). The V and J ends lost 0 bases and 5 bases, in that order; junction bases with no gene match: 10. This CDR3 is CASSLALGDSSHEQYF. The CDR3 DNA sequence: TGTGCCAGCAGCTTAGCGCTTGGGGACAGTTCCCACGAGCAGTACTTC.

The chain has TRBV7-2 and TRBJ2-7, with 11 bases aligning to TRBD2. Trimming took 1 base from V and 3 from J; bases not matched to a gene: 5. This CDR3 has 16 residues. Per germline, CDR1 SGHTA and CDR2 FQGNSA. DNA of the CDR3: TGTGCCAGCAGCTTAGGGCCGGGGACTAGCGGCTACGAGCAGTACTTC. Its translation: CASSLGPGTSGYEQYF.

This chain joins TRBV9 and TRBJ2-1; D is unclear. V was shortened by 3 bases and J by 6 bases, with 13 bases between the two germline ends. Per the germline V gene, CDR1 is SGDLS and CDR2 is YYNGEE. The CDR3 has 14 amino acids. Written as DNA, the CDR3 is TGTGCCAGCAGCGGCCTAGTTTCAGTCAATGAGCAGTTCTTC. Translation: CASSGLVSVNEQFF.

The sample holds a few counts of this clone. The CDR3 sequence is CASSRGLAGGGETQYF. The CDR3 coding sequence is TGTGCCAGCAGCCGAGGACTAGCGGGGGGGGGAGAGACCCAGTACTTC. The rearrangement joins TRBV5-4 to TRBJ2-5, with 15 bases fitting TRBD2. Germline lookup yields CDR1 SGHNT and CDR2 YYREEE (reference sequence). This CDR3 is built from 16 residues. Germline trimming cut 4 bases from V and 4 bases from J; bases unmatched to any gene: 5.

This chain joins TRBV7-9 and TRBJ1-2; perhaps TRBD1 as D (6 bases). This CDR3 comprises 15 residues. Germline V gene sequence: CDR1 SEHNR, CDR2 FQNEAQ (reference sequence). The ends were cut back, 5 bases at V and 4 bases at J, with 17 bases in the middle. The CDR3 nucleotides are TGTGCCAGCAGCCCGCGACAGGCGGTCGGCTATGGCTACACCTTC. Translating it yields CASSPRQAVGYGYTF.

This clone has a single count. CDR3 in amino acids: CASSLTLTGEEGYTF. The CDR3 region has the DNA TGTGCCAGCAGTTTAACCCTCACGGGAGAAGAGGGCTACACCTTC. The rearrangement links TRBV27 to TRBJ1-2, with unresolved D. Germline V gives CDR1 MNHEY, CDR2 SMNVEV (reference sequence). CDR3 length: 15 amino acids. Trimming took off 2 bases at V and 8 bases at J, with 18 bases between the two ends.

The CDR3 DNA is TGTGCCAGCAGCCTACCCACAGATACGCAGTATTTT. Translated, it gives CASSLPTDTQYF. The chain couples TRBV28 to TRBJ2-3; no clear D gene. Trimming removed 6 bases at V and 2 bases at J, with 6 bases between. The CDR3 covers 12 residues. In germline, CDR1 is MDHEN, CDR2 SYDVKM. Supplemented by reference TRBV28 and TRBJ2-3, the full variable domain reads DVKVTQSSRYLVKRTGEKVFLECVQDMDHENMFWYRQDPGLGLRLIYFSYDVKMKEKGDIPEGYSVSREKKERFSLILESASTNQTSMYLCASSLPTDTQYFGPGTRLTVL.

The CDR3 protein is CASSLGQQNRAFF. Written as DNA, the CDR3 is TGTGCCAGCAGCTTAGGACAGCAAAACCGAGCTTTCTTT. The V and J genes are TRBV7-8 and TRBJ1-1, with D perhaps TRBD1 (5 bases). The ends were cut back, 1 base at V and 10 bases at J, with 13 bases in the middle. The germline V gene encodes CDR1 SGHVS and CDR2 FQNEAQ. This CDR3 has 13 amino acids.

This clone has only a few counts. The J gene is TRBJ2-6, the V gene TRBV6-4; D unresolved. V lost 8 bases and J 1 base, leaving 6 bases between the germline ends. This CDR3 has 13 residues. Germline CDR1 MRHNA, CDR2 SNTAGT. The CDR3 DNA reads TGTGCCAGCCGGAGTTCTGGGGCCAACGTCCTGACTTTC. Translation gives CASRSSGANVLTF.

The chain couples TRBV2 to TRBJ2-7, with TRBD1 matching over 8 bases. Germline-derived CDR1 and CDR2 are SNHLY and FYNNEI. V gave up 8 bases and J gave up 4 bases; unmatched junction bases: 4. The CDR3 spans 12 residues. CDR3 nucleotide sequence: TGTGCCAGCGGGACAGGAGGATACGAGCAGTACTTC. Its translation: CASGTGGYEQYF.

The V call is TRBV5-1, the J call TRBJ2-7; 7 bases are a match to TRBD1. V lost 4 bases and J lost 3; bases outside the gene matches: 10. The CDR3 spans 15 residues. CDR1 SGHRS and CDR2 YFSETQ come from the germline V gene. The CDR3 is CASSDDRDRSYEQYF. DNA of the CDR3: TGCGCCAGCAGCGACGACAGGGATCGAAGCTACGAGCAGTACTTC.

The chain carries TRBV21-1 and TRBJ2-7; no DNA check was done on the table's D call, TRBD1. TRBV21-1 is a pseudogene segment. The CDR3 runs to 15 residues. The CDR3 sequence is CASSITGDRDSEQYF. The CDR3, as DNA: TGTGCCAGCAGCATCACAGGGGACAGGGACTCCGAGCAGTACTTC.

This rearrangement joins TRBV7-9 to TRBJ1-5; D gene uncertain. From germline, CDR1 is SEHNR and CDR2 FQNEAQ (reference sequence). This CDR3 has 13 amino acids. V shed 1 base and J shed 3 bases, with 4 bases lying between them. CDR3 DNA: TGTGCCAGCAGCTTAGGTTACAATCAGCCCCAGCATTTT. Protein product: CASSLGYNQPQHF.